This TCR beta chain was identified during a study of T cell responses to AZD1222 COVID-19 vaccine. About the research overall: Second-dose intervals near 4 or 12 weeks were combined.

Whole-study results and caveats: Of spike-specific TCRs, nearly half reportedly target regions left unmutated in variants. Spike-wide vaccine-associated CD4 TCRs dominated at 160-218 and 743-854. Clonal diversity may have been underestimated, and the donors were mostly white British, with more females than males.

The ends lost 1 base at V and 0 bases at J; junction bases unmatched: 9. Per germline, CDR1 LNHNV and CDR2 YYDKDF (reference sequence). The CDR3 loop spans 18 amino acids. Produced via immunoSEQ multiplex PCR; TCRdb's table is partial and in-frame only. The sample has 110,000 to 150,000 clones, about 90% seen once; the top ten hold 2.5% to 3.5%. A word on this clone: Its antigen is as yet unknown.

This TCR was recovered from an adult in good health. The starting material was peripheral blood, obtained on day 0 of AZD1222 vaccination. The J gene is TRBJ1-3, the V gene TRBV15; TRBD1 matches 7 bases. As DNA, the CDR3 is TGTGCCACCAGCAGAGGACCGTCTTCAGGGGGCTCTGGAAACACCATATATTTT. The encoded protein is CATSRGPSSGGSGNTIYF.